This entry lists 26 T cell receptor beta chains sequenced from one sample in a study of T cell responses to AZD1222 COVID-19 vaccine. Using immunoSEQ multiplex PCR, the repertoire was profiled, and TCRdb retains in-frame clones only, with some absent. The table includes approximately 100,000 clones, around nine tenths detected once. Sequenced here: peripheral blood, sampled on day 0 of AZD1222 vaccination. The receptors stem from an adult in good health.

The chain employs TRBV19 and TRBJ1-5; a possible D gene is TRBD1 (5 bases). This CDR3 comprises 13 residues. V lost 7 bases, J lost 5 bases, and 12 bases lay in between. Germline V gene lookup returns CDR1 LNHDA and CDR2 SQIVND (reference sequence). The CDR3 spells CASNRDGDQPQHF. CDR3 coding DNA: TGTGCCAGTAACCGGGACGGTGATCAGCCCCAGCATTTT.

V usage is TRBV3-1 (or the pseudogene TRBV3-2) and J usage is TRBJ2-7; D remains unclear. The CDR3 contains 13 residues. In germline, CDR1 is LGHDT, CDR2 YNNKEL (reference sequence). V was cut by 0 bases and J by 4 bases, with 7 bases left in between. The CDR3 sequence is CASSQDRLYEQYF. CDR3 DNA: TGTGCCAGCAGCCAAGACCGGCTTTACGAGCAGTACTTC.

The genes are TRBV24-1 and TRBJ1-5; 7 bases agree with TRBD1. With V trimmed by 4 bases and J by 2 bases, 1 base remained unmatched. This CDR3 is 14 amino acids long. The germline V gene encodes CDR1 KGHDR and CDR2 SFDVKD. DNA for the CDR3: TGTGCCACCAGTGAGGGGACAGGCAATCAGCCCCAGCATTTT. Translating it yields CATSEGTGNQPQHF.

This clone was counted only a few times. The chain uses TRBV11-1 and TRBJ2-2, with D perhaps matching TRBD1 (6 bases). V was cut by 2 bases and J by 4 bases, with 11 bases left in between. This CDR3 comprises 15 residues. Per the germline V gene, CDR1 is SGHAT and CDR2 is FQDESV (reference sequence). The CDR3 here is CASSLNPGVTGELFF. The DNA of the CDR3 is TGTGCCAGCAGCTTAAATCCAGGGGTCACCGGGGAGCTGTTTTTT.

The chain couples TRBV18 to TRBJ2-5; 8 bases are a match to TRBD1. V was pared by 4 bases and J by 5 bases, with 6 bases of the junction left unmatched. The CDR3 extends over 14 amino acids. Germline V gives CDR1 KGHSH, CDR2 LQKENI. The CDR3 sequence: CASSRARGPETQYF. The CDR3 DNA sequence: TGTGCCAGCTCACGGGCCAGGGGGCCGGAGACCCAGTACTTC.

This clone was observed a single time. This chain links TRBV27 with TRBJ1-3; TRBD1 is a possible D gene (5 bases). The CDR3 length is 15 residues. Germline lookup yields CDR1 MNHEY and CDR2 SMNVEV (reference sequence). Between the trimmed V and J ends, which lost 8 bases and 4 bases, there was a span of 18 bases. CDR3 loop: CASASVRGTGNTIYF. The CDR3 nucleotides read TGTGCCAGCGCATCAGTAAGGGGTACCGGAAACACCATATATTTT.

The gene calls are TRBV28 and TRBJ2-5; the match to TRBD2 covers 12 bases. The CDR3 has 16 residues. Per germline, CDR1 MDHEN and CDR2 SYDVKM. V dropped 3 bases and J dropped 5; count of bases not matched to a gene: 7. CDR3 sequence (DNA): TGTGCCAGCAGTTTGGAAGGGACTAGCGGGCGGGAGACCCAGTACTTC. Its translation: CASSLEGTSGRETQYF.

The genes are TRBV28 and TRBJ2-7, with D perhaps matching TRBD1 (6 bases). Trimming stripped 2 bases from V and 2 bases from J, with 13 bases between. Germline CDR1 reads MDHEN; CDR2 reads SYDVKM. The CDR3 sequence is 15 residues long. CDR3 protein: CASSLGGTRTYEQYF. For the CDR3, the DNA is TGTGCCAGCAGTTTAGGGGGCACGCGAACCTACGAGCAGTACTTC. Supplemented by reference TRBV28 and TRBJ2-7, the full variable domain reads DVKVTQSSRYLVKRTGEKVFLECVQDMDHENMFWYRQDPGLGLRLIYFSYDVKMKEKGDIPEGYSVSREKKERFSLILESASTNQTSMYLCASSLGGTRTYEQYFGPGTRLTVT.

V gene TRBV28 combines with J gene TRBJ1-1; no firm D call. The CDR3 consists of 11 residues. Trimming shortened V by 11 bases and J by 4 bases, and 11 bases separated the two germline ends. In germline, CDR1 is MDHEN, CDR2 SYDVKM. CDR3 loop: CASGWGTEAFF. CDR3 DNA sequence: TGTGCCTCCGGGTGGGGCACTGAAGCTTTCTTT.

V usage is TRBV20-1 and J usage is TRBJ1-2; no clear D. V was pared by 8 bases and J by 6 bases, with 7 bases between. CDR1 and CDR2 (germline): DFQATT, SNEGSKA (reference sequence). CDR3 size: 9 residues. The CDR3 DNA reads TGCAGTCCCGGGGATGGCTACACCTTC. This codes for CSPGDGYTF.

The chain has TRBV10-3 and TRBJ1-1; D not resolved. Deletions cut 3 bases from V and 3 bases from J, with 11 bases between. This CDR3 is built from 14 residues. Germline V lookup: CDR1 ENHRY, CDR2 SYGVKD. The DNA for the CDR3 is TGTGCCATCAGTGACGCGGGAAGGGACACTGAAGCTTTCTTT. Its protein is CAISDAGRDTEAFF.

This rearrangement joins TRBV18 to TRBJ2-1; 11 bases line up with TRBD1. In germline, CDR1 is KGHSH, CDR2 LQKENI. The CDR3 totals 15 residues. J lost 7 bases, V lost 3 bases, and 5 bases had no gene match. The chain's CDR3 is CASSPPGTGGNEQFF. The CDR3 DNA reads TGTGCCAGCTCACCCCCCGGGACAGGGGGAAATGAGCAGTTCTTC.

The J gene is TRBJ1-2, the V gene TRBV9; 8 bases match TRBD1. V shed 4 bases and J 6 bases; nucleotides not matched to a gene: 8. This CDR3 region has 14 residues. Germline lookup yields CDR1 SGDLS and CDR2 YYNGEE. The CDR3 loop is CASSPQTGENGYTF. For the CDR3, the DNA is TGTGCCAGCAGCCCACAGACAGGGGAGAATGGCTACACCTTC.

This chain joins TRBV5-6 and TRBJ2-7; D call uncertain. The V end was cut by 5 bases, the J end by 6 bases, with 21 bases between. Per the germline V gene, CDR1 is SGHDT and CDR2 is YYEEEE. CDR3 size: 15 residues. CDR3 residues: CASRSPSLGRFEQYF. The CDR3 nucleotides are TGTGCCAGCAGATCACCAAGCCTTGGGCGATTCGAGCAGTACTTC. The variable domain in full, completed from reference TRBV5-6 and TRBJ2-7, reads DAGVTQSPTHLIKTRGQQVTLRCSPKSGHDTVSWYQQALGQGPQFIFQYYEEEERQRGNFPDRFSGHQFPNYSSELNVNALLLGDSALYLCASRSPSLGRFEQYFGPGTRLTVT.

The chain recombines TRBV2 with TRBJ2-5; a weak D match, TRBD2 (5 bases). This CDR3 comprises 11 residues. V lost 8 bases to trimming and J lost 4 bases, with 8 bases between them. CDR1 SNHLY and CDR2 FYNNEI come from the germline V gene. CDR3 sequence: CASLRAETQYF. CDR3 coding DNA: TGTGCCAGCCTGCGGGCAGAGACCCAGTACTTC.

This chain links TRBV19 with TRBJ2-1, with D maybe TRBD2 (6 bases). V was clipped by 10 bases and J by 6 bases, with 22 bases between them. Germline V CDR1 and CDR2: LNHDA, SQIVND (reference sequence). The CDR3 loop spans 15 amino acids. The CDR3 coding sequence is TGTGCCACCCTACCCCCGGGGGTGGGTTTCAATGAGCAGTTCTTC. Translating gives CATLPPGVGFNEQFF.

The genes are TRBV6-6 and TRBJ1-1; no firm D call. CDR3 length equals 13 residues. Trimming removed 10 bases from V and 1 base from J, with 13 bases in between. The germline V gene encodes CDR1 MNHNY and CDR2 SVGAGI (reference sequence). The CDR3, as DNA: TGTGCCACCCAAGACGGGCAGAACACTGAAGCTTTCTTT. This codes for CATQDGQNTEAFF.

This clone was seen only a few times. The chain carries TRBV11-2 and TRBJ2-2; 10 bases fit TRBD2. The trim removed 4 bases at V and 5 bases at J, leaving 10 bases unmatched. Looked up from germline, CDR1 is SGHAT and CDR2 is FQNNGV. The CDR3 runs to 17 residues. The CDR3 DNA sequence: TGTGCCAGCAGCTCTCTGGGAGCGGGGGGGCCGACCGGGGAGCTGTTTTTT. Protein sequence: CASSSLGAGGPTGELFF.

Concerning this clone itself: The same CDR3 also results from other DNA sequences found in this sample. The chain recombines TRBV28 with TRBJ2-2; no clear D gene. This CDR3 is built from 13 residues. Per the germline V gene, CDR1 is MDHEN and CDR2 is SYDVKM. Trimming took off 3 bases at V and 2 bases at J, with 4 bases between the two ends. The CDR3 region is CASSLPNTGELFF. The CDR3 nucleotides read TGTGCCAGCAGTTTGCCTAACACCGGGGAGCTGTTTTTT.

The CDR3 protein is CASSPAYEQYF. Here the CDR3 DNA reads TGTGCCAGCAGCCCAGCGTACGAGCAGTACTTC. V and J are TRBV7-8 and TRBJ2-7, with D unclear. CDR1 SGHVS and CDR2 FQNEAQ come from the germline V gene. The ends were cut back, 5 bases at V and 4 bases at J, with 6 bases in the middle. There are 11 residues in the CDR3.

The chain joins TRBV7-2 to TRBJ1-2; D is undetermined. Germline CDR1 reads SGHTA; CDR2 reads FQGNSA. There are 13 residues in the CDR3. Trimming left V 5 bases short and J 7 bases short, with 14 bases between. In nucleotides, the CDR3 is TGTGCCAGCAGCACAACGGGAGTTGGTGGCTACACCTTC. Residues: CASSTTGVGGYTF.

This clone has only one observation. The chain is built from TRBV3-1 (or the pseudogene TRBV3-2) and TRBJ1-2; D perhaps matches TRBD1 (6 bases). Germline V gene lookup returns CDR1 LGHDT and CDR2 YNNKEL (reference sequence). Deletions cut 0 bases from V and 6 bases from J, with 14 bases between. The CDR3 runs 15 residues. The CDR3 loop is CASSQDVSSGDGYTF. The DNA of the CDR3 is TGTGCCAGCAGCCAAGATGTCTCGTCAGGGGATGGCTACACCTTC.

This chain joins TRBV19 and TRBJ1-1, with unresolved D. Germline lookup yields CDR1 LNHDA and CDR2 SQIVND (reference sequence). The CDR3 sequence is 13 residues long. V lost 3 bases and J 5 bases, leaving 10 bases between the germline ends. The DNA for the CDR3 is TGTGCCAGTAGTATGGTCGGAGCGACTGAAGCTTTCTTT. Protein sequence: CASSMVGATEAFF.

The chain carries TRBV3-1 (or the pseudogene TRBV3-2) and TRBJ2-7; D may be TRBD2 (6 bases). V dropped 3 bases and J dropped 0 bases, with 9 bases sitting between them. The CDR3 is made up of 14 amino acids. CDR1 and CDR2 from the germline V gene are LGHDT and YNNKEL (reference sequence). CDR3 amino acids: CASSQWDSSYEQYF. The CDR3 bases are TGTGCCAGCAGCCAGTGGGACTCCTCCTACGAGCAGTACTTC.

The chain joins TRBV5-1 to TRBJ2-3; a weak D match, TRBD1 (5 bases). V was trimmed by 0 bases and J by 6 bases, leaving 11 bases between them. The V gene's germline CDR1 is SGHRS and CDR2 YFSETQ. The CDR3 length is 14 residues. Written as DNA, the CDR3 is TGCGCCAGCAGCTTGGGGGGCCAGGCGGATACGCAGTATTTT. It specifies CASSLGGQADTQYF.

The chain links TRBV6-5 to TRBJ1-1; 11 bases agree with TRBD1. The CDR3 sequence is 16 residues long. V lost 1 base to trimming and J lost 1 base; unmatched junction nucleotides: 2. From germline, CDR1 is MNHEY and CDR2 SVGAGI. The CDR3 here is CASSYWTGGGNTEAFF. CDR3 nucleotide sequence: TGTGCCAGCAGTTACTGGACAGGGGGCGGGAACACTGAAGCTTTCTTT.